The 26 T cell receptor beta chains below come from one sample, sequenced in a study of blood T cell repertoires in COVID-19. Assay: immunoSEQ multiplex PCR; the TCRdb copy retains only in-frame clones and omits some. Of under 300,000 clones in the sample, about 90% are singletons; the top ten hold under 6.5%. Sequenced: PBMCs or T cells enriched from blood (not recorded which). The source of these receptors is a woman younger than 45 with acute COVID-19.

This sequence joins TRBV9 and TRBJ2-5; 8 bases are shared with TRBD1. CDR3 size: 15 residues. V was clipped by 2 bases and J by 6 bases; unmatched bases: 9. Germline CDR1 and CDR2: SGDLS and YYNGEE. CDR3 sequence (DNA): TGTGCCAGCAGCGTTATATTACAGGGGGTAAAGACCCAGTACTTC. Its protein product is CASSVILQGVKTQYF.

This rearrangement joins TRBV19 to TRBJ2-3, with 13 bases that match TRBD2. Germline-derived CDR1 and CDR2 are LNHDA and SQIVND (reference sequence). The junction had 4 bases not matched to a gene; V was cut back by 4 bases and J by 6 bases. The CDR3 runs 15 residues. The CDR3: CASSTWTSGGDTQYF. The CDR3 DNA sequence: TGTGCCAGTAGTACGTGGACTAGCGGGGGTGATACGCAGTATTTT.

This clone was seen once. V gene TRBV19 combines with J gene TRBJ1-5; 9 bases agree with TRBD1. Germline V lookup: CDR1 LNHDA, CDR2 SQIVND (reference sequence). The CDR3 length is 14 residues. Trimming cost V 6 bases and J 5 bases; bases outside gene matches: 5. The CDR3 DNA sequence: TGTGCCAGTAGCCCGACAGGGGGACATCAGCCCCAGCATTTT. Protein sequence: CASSPTGGHQPQHF.

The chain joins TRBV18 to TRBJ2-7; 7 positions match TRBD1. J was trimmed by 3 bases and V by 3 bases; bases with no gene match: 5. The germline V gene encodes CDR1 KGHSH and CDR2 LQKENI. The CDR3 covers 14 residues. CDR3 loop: CASSPGTADYEQYF. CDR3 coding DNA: TGTGCCAGCTCACCCGGGACAGCGGACTACGAGCAGTACTTC.

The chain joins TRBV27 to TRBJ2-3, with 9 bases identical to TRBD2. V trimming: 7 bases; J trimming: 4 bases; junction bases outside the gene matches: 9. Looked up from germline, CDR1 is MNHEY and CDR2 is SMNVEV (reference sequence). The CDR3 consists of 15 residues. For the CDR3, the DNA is TGTGCCAGCACCCTCAGCGGGAGGCGGTCAGATACGCAGTATTTT. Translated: CASTLSGRRSDTQYF.

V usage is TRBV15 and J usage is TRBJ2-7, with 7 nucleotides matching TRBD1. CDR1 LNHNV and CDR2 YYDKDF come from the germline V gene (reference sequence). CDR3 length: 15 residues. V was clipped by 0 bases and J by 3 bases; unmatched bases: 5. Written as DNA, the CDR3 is TGTGCCACCAGCAGAGATCACAGGGGTTACTACGAGCAGTACTTC. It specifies CATSRDHRGYYEQYF.

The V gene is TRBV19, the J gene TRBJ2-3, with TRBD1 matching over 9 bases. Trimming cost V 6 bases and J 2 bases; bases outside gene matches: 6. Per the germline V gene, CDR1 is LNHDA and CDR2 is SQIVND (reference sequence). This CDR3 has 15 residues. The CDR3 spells CASRRQGDNTDTQYF. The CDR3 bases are TGTGCCAGTAGAAGACAGGGGGACAACACAGATACGCAGTATTTT.

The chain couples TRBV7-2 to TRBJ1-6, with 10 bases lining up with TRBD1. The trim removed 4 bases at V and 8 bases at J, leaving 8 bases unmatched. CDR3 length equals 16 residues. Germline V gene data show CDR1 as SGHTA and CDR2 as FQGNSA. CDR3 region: CASSSRRGTGDSPLHF. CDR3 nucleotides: TGTGCCAGCAGCTCGAGGAGAGGGACAGGGGATTCACCCCTCCACTTT.

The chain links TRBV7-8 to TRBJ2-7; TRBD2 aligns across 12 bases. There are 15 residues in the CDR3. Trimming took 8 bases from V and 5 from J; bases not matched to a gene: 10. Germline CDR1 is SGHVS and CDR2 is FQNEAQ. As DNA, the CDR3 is TGTGCCAGCTCTCCCTCACTAGCGGGGGGTAACGAGCAGTACTTC. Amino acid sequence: CASSPSLAGGNEQYF.

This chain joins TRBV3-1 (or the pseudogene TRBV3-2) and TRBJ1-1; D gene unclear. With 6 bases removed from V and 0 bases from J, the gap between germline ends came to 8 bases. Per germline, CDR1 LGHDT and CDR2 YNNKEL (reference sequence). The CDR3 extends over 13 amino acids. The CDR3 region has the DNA TGTGCCAGCAGTCAAACAGTGAACACTGAAGCTTTCTTT. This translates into CASSQTVNTEAFF.

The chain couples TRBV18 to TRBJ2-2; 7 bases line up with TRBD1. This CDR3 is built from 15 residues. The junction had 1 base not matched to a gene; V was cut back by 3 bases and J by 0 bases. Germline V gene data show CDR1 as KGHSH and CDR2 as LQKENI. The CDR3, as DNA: TGTGCCAGCTCACCGCAGGGGGCGAACACCGGGGAGCTGTTTTTT. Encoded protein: CASSPQGANTGELFF.

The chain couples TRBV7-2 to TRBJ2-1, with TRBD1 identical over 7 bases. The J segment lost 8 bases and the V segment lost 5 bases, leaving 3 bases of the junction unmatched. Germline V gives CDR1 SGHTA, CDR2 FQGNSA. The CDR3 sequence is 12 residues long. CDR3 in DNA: TGTGCCAGCAGCCCTCAGGGGGATGAGCAGTTCTTC. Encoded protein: CASSPQGDEQFF.

CDR3: CASSYSFSSTGELFF. CDR3 coding DNA: TGTGCCAGCAGTTACTCGTTTTCCAGCACCGGGGAGCTGTTTTTT. V gene TRBV6-2 or TRBV6-3 combines with J gene TRBJ2-2; D ambiguous. The CDR3 totals 15 residues. Germline CDR1 reads MNHEY; CDR2 reads SVGEGT. V lost 0 bases and J 4 bases, leaving 9 bases between the germline ends.

The CDR3 nucleotides are TGTGCCAGCAGGAAACAGGGGGCTGAGGGCTACACCTTC. This gives the protein CASRKQGAEGYTF. This chain connects TRBV7-2 to TRBJ1-2; 9 bases match TRBD1. The CDR3 has 13 residues. CDR1 and CDR2 (germline): SGHTA, FQGNSA. The trim removed 6 bases at V and 8 bases at J, leaving 7 bases unmatched. The full variable domain, its missing parts supplied by reference TRBV7-2 and TRBJ1-2, is GAGVSQSPSNKVTEKGKDVELRCDPISGHTALYWYRQSLGQGLEFLIYFQGNSAPDKSGLPSDRFSAERTGGSVSTLTIQRTQQEDSAVYLCASRKQGAEGYTFGSGTRLTVV.

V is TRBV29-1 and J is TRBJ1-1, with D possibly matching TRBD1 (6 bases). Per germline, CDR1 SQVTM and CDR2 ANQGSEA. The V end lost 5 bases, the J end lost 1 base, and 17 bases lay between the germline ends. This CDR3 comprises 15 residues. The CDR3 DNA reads TGCAGCGTTAGCCTAACAGGGACCCCGAACACTGAAGCTTTCTTT. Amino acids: CSVSLTGTPNTEAFF.

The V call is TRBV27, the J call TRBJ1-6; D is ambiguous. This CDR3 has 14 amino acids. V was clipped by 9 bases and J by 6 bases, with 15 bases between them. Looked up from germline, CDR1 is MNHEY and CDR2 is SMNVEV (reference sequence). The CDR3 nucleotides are TGTGCCAGGCCGGGTGAGAGCCTTAATTCACCCCTCCACTTT. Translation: CARPGESLNSPLHF.

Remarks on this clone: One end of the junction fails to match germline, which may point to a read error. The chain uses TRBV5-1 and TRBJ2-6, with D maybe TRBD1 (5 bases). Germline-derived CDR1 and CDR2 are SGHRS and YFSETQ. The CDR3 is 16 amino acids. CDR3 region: CASSLADRQRANVLTF. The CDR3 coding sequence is TGCGCCAGCAGCTTGGCTGACAGACAAAGGGCGAACGTCCTGACTTTC.

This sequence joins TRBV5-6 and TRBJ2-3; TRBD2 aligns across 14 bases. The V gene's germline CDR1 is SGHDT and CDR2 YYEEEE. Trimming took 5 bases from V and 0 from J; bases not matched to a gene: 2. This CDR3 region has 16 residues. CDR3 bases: TGTGCCAGCAGTCGACTAGCGGGAGGGAGCACAGATACGCAGTATTTT. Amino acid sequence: CASSRLAGGSTDTQYF.

The CDR3 sequence is CSASLSGRSTDTQYF. In DNA, the CDR3 is TGCAGTGCTAGTCTCAGCGGGAGATCGACAGATACGCAGTATTTT. This chain joins TRBV20-1 and TRBJ2-3; TRBD2 matches 8 bases. Germline values: CDR1 DFQATT, CDR2 SNEGSKA (reference sequence). This CDR3 is built from 15 residues. Trimming at V came to 3 bases and at J to 3 bases, leaving 8 bases not matched to a gene.

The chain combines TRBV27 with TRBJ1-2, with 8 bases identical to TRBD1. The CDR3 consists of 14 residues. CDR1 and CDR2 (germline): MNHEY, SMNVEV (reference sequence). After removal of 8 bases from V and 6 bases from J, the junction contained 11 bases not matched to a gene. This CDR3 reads CASASAGQGNGYTF. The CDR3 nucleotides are TGTGCCAGCGCCTCCGCTGGACAGGGCAATGGCTACACCTTC.

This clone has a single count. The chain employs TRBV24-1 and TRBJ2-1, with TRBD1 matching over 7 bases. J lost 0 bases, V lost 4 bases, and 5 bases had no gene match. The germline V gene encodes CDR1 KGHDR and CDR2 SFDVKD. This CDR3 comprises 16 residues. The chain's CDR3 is CATSDLRQGSYNEQFF. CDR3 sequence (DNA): TGTGCCACCAGTGACCTGCGACAGGGCTCCTACAATGAGCAGTTCTTC.

In DNA form, the CDR3 reads TGTGCCAGTAGCCCAGTAGACAGTAGCAGAGACAGCTACACCTTC. As protein: CASSPVDSSRDSYTF. The V call is TRBV19, the J call TRBJ1-2, with D possibly being TRBD1 (5 bases). V lost 6 bases and J lost 9, with 23 bases in between. CDR3 length: 15 residues. Germline V gene data show CDR1 as LNHDA and CDR2 as SQIVND (reference sequence).

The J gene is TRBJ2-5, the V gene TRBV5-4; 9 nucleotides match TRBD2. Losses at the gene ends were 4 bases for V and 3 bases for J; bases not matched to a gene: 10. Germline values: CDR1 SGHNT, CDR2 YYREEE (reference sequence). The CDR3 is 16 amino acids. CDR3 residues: CASSRGGAGGKETQYF. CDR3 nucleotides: TGTGCCAGCAGCCGAGGTGGGGCGGGGGGGAAAGAGACCCAGTACTTC.

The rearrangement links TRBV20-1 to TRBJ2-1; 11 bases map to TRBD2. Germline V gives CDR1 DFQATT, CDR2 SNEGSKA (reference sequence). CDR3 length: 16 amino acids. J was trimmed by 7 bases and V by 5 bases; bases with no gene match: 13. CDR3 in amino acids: CSARGVTSGSKNEQFF. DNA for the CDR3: TGCAGTGCTCGTGGGGTAACTAGCGGGAGTAAGAATGAGCAGTTCTTC.

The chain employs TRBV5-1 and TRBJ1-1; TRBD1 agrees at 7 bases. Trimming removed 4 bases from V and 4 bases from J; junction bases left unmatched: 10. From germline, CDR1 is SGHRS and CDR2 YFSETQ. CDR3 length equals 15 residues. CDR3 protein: CASSPEGALGTEAFF. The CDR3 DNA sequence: TGCGCCAGCAGCCCGGAGGGGGCTCTGGGCACTGAAGCTTTCTTT.

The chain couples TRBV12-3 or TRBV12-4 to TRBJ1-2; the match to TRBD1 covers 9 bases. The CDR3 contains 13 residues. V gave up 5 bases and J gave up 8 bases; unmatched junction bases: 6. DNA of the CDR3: TGTGCCAGCAGTGAGGGACAGGGCTTGGGCTACACCTTC. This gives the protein CASSEGQGLGYTF.